The 32 T cell receptor beta chains presented below share a single source sample, sequenced in a study of T cell clusters in autoimmune cytopenias. Each sample's input was around 250 ng genomic DNA, 38,000 or so genome equivalents. TRB was amplified by touch-down multiplex PCR, primer pools A and B combined. TCRdb re-called the multiplex PCR reads and gives one entry per CDR3 protein, without DNA. The listing contains under 6,500 distinct CDR3 sequences. This same sample was also part of a study on T cell repertoires in aging, cancer and after chemotherapy.

Sequenced input: peripheral blood. These receptors came from a human donor in good health.

Measured by frequency, this clonotype is medium-sized. The chain joins TRBV12-3 or TRBV12-4 to TRBJ1-2. This CDR3 spans 17 amino acids. The CDR3 protein is CASSSVFKYRENYGYTF.

This clonotype is called medium-sized based on its frequency. The chain carries TRBV15 and TRBJ2-1; the D call from TCRdb, TRBD2, cannot be confirmed without DNA. The CDR3 covers 16 residues. CDR1 and CDR2 from the germline V gene are LNHNV and YYDKDF (reference sequence). The chain's CDR3 is CATSRDLAGSYNEQFF.

Considering frequency, this clonotype is medium-sized (0.01 to 0.1%). The V call is TRBV6-6, the J call TRBJ2-1; the D call from TCRdb, TRBD2, cannot be confirmed without DNA. The length of the CDR3 is 17 residues. Germline V lookup: CDR1 MNHNY, CDR2 SVGAGI (reference sequence). This chain's CDR3 is CASSYSPTSGLYNEQFF.

The chain combines TRBV20-1 with TRBJ2-5; no DNA is available, so the TRBD1 call from TCRdb remains unchecked. CDR3 length: 13 residues. Looked up from germline, CDR1 is DFQATT and CDR2 is SNEGSKA (reference sequence). CDR3: CSARTGALETQYF.

This clonotype counts as medium-sized (0.01 to 0.1%) by frequency. This chain joins TRBV18 and TRBJ2-7. CDR1 KGHSH and CDR2 LQKENI come from the germline V gene. CDR3 size: 15 residues. CDR3 residues: CASSPTTGALYEQYF.

The chain combines TRBV11-1 with TRBJ1-2. This CDR3 spans 15 amino acids. Germline lookup yields CDR1 SGHAT and CDR2 FQDESV (reference sequence). The CDR3: CASSLQPYADYGYTF.

The chain joins TRBV5-1 to TRBJ2-2. This CDR3 has 14 amino acids. The V gene's germline CDR1 is SGHRS and CDR2 YFSETQ. CDR3 in amino acids: CASSPIVDTGELFF.

This rearrangement joins TRBV7-2 to TRBJ1-2. The germline CDR1 and CDR2 sequences are SGHTA and FQGNSA. This CDR3 spans 14 amino acids. The CDR3 spells CASRDLTSVVGYTF.

Measured by frequency, this clonotype is medium-sized. This chain uses TRBV27 with TRBJ2-7; absent DNA, TCRdb's TRBD1 call cannot be checked. The germline V gene has CDR1 MNHEY and CDR2 SMNVEV (reference sequence). This CDR3 is built from 14 residues. CDR3 sequence reads: CASSTRGRAYEQYF.

The rearrangement uses TRBV10-3 and TRBJ1-2; lacking DNA, the TRBD1 call made by TCRdb goes unchecked. CDR3 length: 15 amino acids. CDR1 is ENHRY and CDR2 is SYGVKD in the germline V gene. CDR3 sequence: CAISESGRGNYGYTF.

This clonotype is labeled medium-sized (0.01 to 0.1%) based on frequency. The V call is TRBV6-1, the J call TRBJ1-3. Per the germline V gene, CDR1 is MNHNS and CDR2 is SASEGT. The length of the CDR3 is 16 residues. CDR3: CASSEGVGDSGNTIYF.

In terms of frequency, this clonotype is medium-sized (0.01 to 0.1%). The rearrangement joins TRBV6-6 to TRBJ2-2. Germline CDR1 is MNHNY and CDR2 is SVGAGI (reference sequence). This CDR3 comprises 12 residues. The chain's CDR3 is CASSYSWGELFF.

The rearrangement joins TRBV7-9 to TRBJ2-4; no DNA is available, so the TRBD1 call from TCRdb remains unchecked. In germline, CDR1 is SEHNR, CDR2 FQNEAQ (reference sequence). CDR3 length: 16 amino acids. Here the CDR3 reads CASSPTGGLAKNIQYF.

This chain links TRBV5-1 with TRBJ2-2; TCRdb's D call, TRBD1, is unchecked because there is no DNA. CDR1 and CDR2 (germline): SGHRS, YFSETQ. The CDR3 sequence is 13 residues long. CDR3 in amino acids: CASSDREAGELFF. Full variable domain (missing parts from reference TRBV5-1 and TRBJ2-2): KAGVTQTPRYLIKTRGQQVTLSCSPISGHRSVSWYQQTPGQGLQFLFEYFSETQRNKGNFPGRFSGRQFSNSRSEMNVSTLELGDSALYLCASSDREAGELFFGEGSRLTVL.

The chain links TRBV7-9 to TRBJ2-2. The CDR3 extends over 15 amino acids. From germline, CDR1 is SEHNR and CDR2 FQNEAQ (reference sequence). This CDR3 is CASSRTDTNTGELFF.

The J gene is TRBJ1-5, the V gene TRBV6-2 or TRBV6-3; TCRdb names TRBD1, which stays unverified in the absence of DNA. CDR3 length: 13 residues. Looked up from germline, CDR1 is MNHEY and CDR2 is SVGEGT. The CDR3 spells CASSPGGGQPQHF.

V and J are TRBV11-2 and TRBJ2-2; the D call of TRBD2 rests on TCRdb alone, since no DNA is present to check it. The CDR3 covers 15 residues. Per germline, CDR1 SGHAT and CDR2 FQNNGV. The CDR3: CASRILAGGTGELFF.

This clonotype is deemed medium-sized by its frequency. The V and J genes are TRBV19 and TRBJ1-2; TCRdb's D gene call, TRBD1, goes unchecked for lack of DNA. The CDR3 covers 14 residues. The germline gives CDR1 LNHDA, CDR2 SQIVND (reference sequence). Here the CDR3 reads CASSIADRGRGYTF.

This clonotype counts as medium-sized by frequency. J is TRBJ2-5 and V is TRBV19; the TCRdb call, TRBD2, lacks DNA for checking. CDR3 length equals 15 residues. Germline V gene lookup returns CDR1 LNHDA and CDR2 SQIVND (reference sequence). The chain's CDR3 is CASSQTSGGFETQYF.

This clonotype ranks as medium-sized (0.01 to 0.1%) in terms of frequency. The rearrangement uses TRBV30 and TRBJ2-7; with no DNA, the TCRdb D assignment of TRBD1 cannot be verified. Germline V gene sequence: CDR1 GTSNPN, CDR2 SVGIG (reference sequence). This CDR3 region has 11 residues. CDR3 protein: CACAPLREQYF.

This clonotype registers medium-sized (0.01 to 0.1%) by frequency. This chain uses TRBV19 with TRBJ1-5; the D call of TRBD1 rests on TCRdb alone, since no DNA is present to check it. This CDR3 comprises 17 residues. The germline V gene encodes CDR1 LNHDA and CDR2 SQIVND (reference sequence). This CDR3 reads CASSRPKWGPGNQPQHF.

This clonotype ranks as medium-sized in terms of frequency. The V call is TRBV27, the J call TRBJ1-1; TCRdb's D call of TRBD1 is untestable without DNA. The CDR3 is 16 residues long. CDR1 and CDR2 from the germline V gene are MNHEY and SMNVEV (reference sequence). The CDR3 protein is CASPNRGRGWNTEAFF.

V usage is TRBV7-2 and J usage is TRBJ1-5; TCRdb lists TRBD1, though no DNA is available to test this call. Germline lookup yields CDR1 SGHTA and CDR2 FQGNSA. This CDR3 contains 13 residues. CDR3 region: CASSKYRDQPQHF.

The J gene is TRBJ1-3, the V gene TRBV5-6. There are 14 residues in the CDR3. The germline CDR1 and CDR2 sequences are SGHDT and YYEEEE. The CDR3 here is CASSLKNSGNAIYF.

In terms of frequency, this clonotype is medium-sized. The chain has TRBV15 and TRBJ2-1; absent DNA, TCRdb's TRBD1 call cannot be checked. Germline values: CDR1 LNHNV, CDR2 YYDKDF (reference sequence). CDR3 length: 13 residues. CDR3 region: CATSRVTGTGKFF.

By frequency, this clonotype registers medium-sized. The chain recombines TRBV6-1 with TRBJ2-1; TCRdb proposes TRBD2, but this gene call is untestable without DNA. CDR3 length equals 17 residues. Germline CDR1 and CDR2: MNHNS and SASEGT. The CDR3 here is CASSDSLAGGRYGEQFF.

This clonotype is labeled medium-sized (0.01 to 0.1%) based on frequency. This rearrangement joins TRBV5-1 to TRBJ2-1; TCRdb's assignment of TRBD2 cannot be checked, as there is no DNA. The CDR3 loop spans 16 amino acids. The germline V gene encodes CDR1 SGHRS and CDR2 YFSETQ. Here the CDR3 reads CASSLGASETSGEQFF.

V is TRBV20-1 and J is TRBJ2-3. Germline CDR1 DFQATT, CDR2 SNEGSKA (reference sequence). The CDR3 is made up of 13 amino acids. This chain's CDR3 is CSARDHRTDTQYF.

This clonotype is medium-sized (0.01 to 0.1%) by frequency. The CDR3 region is CASSNHPPGADNYEQYF. J is TRBJ2-7 and V is TRBV18; checking the TCRdb D call of TRBD1 is not possible without DNA. Germline values: CDR1 KGHSH, CDR2 LQKENI. CDR3 size: 17 residues.

Its frequency marks this clonotype as medium-sized. The rearrangement uses TRBV30 and TRBJ1-1; there is no DNA to check the TCRdb D call of TRBD1. Germline V gene sequence: CDR1 GTSNPN, CDR2 SVGIG (reference sequence). There are 14 residues in the CDR3. The CDR3 loop reads CAWKYRGENTEAFF.

This clonotype is called medium-sized based on its frequency. This sequence joins TRBV6-1 and TRBJ2-1. This CDR3 comprises 13 residues. CDR1 MNHNS and CDR2 SASEGT come from the germline V gene. The CDR3 here is CASSVHQYNEQFF.

This sequence joins TRBV7-6 and TRBJ1-5; the TCRdb D gene call, TRBD1, has no DNA to confirm it. CDR1 and CDR2 from the germline V gene are SGHVS and FNYEAQ. The CDR3 is made up of 16 amino acids. The CDR3 region is CASSLGQRGLNQPQHF.